Listed here are 15 T cell receptor beta chains from one sample, sequenced in a study of cytomegalovirus exposure and HLA in healthy donors. Amplification used 60 Vbeta primers and 13 Jbeta primers. Assay: immunoSEQ multiplex PCR; the TCRdb copy retains only in-frame clones and omits some. This table has about 180,000 clones, roughly 85% appearing once. The sequencing sample was made of PBMCs. The source of these receptors is a woman aged 40 to 50 in good health and CMV-seronegative.

This clone was detected only once. The chain has TRBV19 and TRBJ1-5; D possibly corresponds to TRBD1 (6 bases). The CDR3 sequence is 15 residues long. V gave up 9 bases and J gave up 2 bases, with 17 bases separating them. Germline V gene lookup returns CDR1 LNHDA and CDR2 SQIVND (reference sequence). CDR3 coding DNA: TGTGCCAGCGAGATCTACAGGGACGGCAATCAGCCCCAGCATTTT. This encodes CASEIYRDGNQPQHF. Together with reference TRBV19 and TRBJ1-5, the CDR3 gives the full variable domain: DGGITQSPKYLFRKEGQNVTLSCEQNLNHDAMYWYRQDPGQGLRLIYYSQIVNDFQKGDIAEGYSVSREKKESFPLTVTSAQKNPTAFYLCASEIYRDGNQPQHFGDGTRLSIL.

This rearrangement joins TRBV28 to TRBJ1-1; 8 nucleotides line up with TRBD1. Germline V gene data show CDR1 as MDHEN and CDR2 as SYDVKM. The CDR3 contains 14 residues. With V trimmed by 2 bases and J by 11 bases, 10 bases remained unmatched. In DNA, the CDR3 is TGTGCCAGCAGTTTAGTGCAGGGGGCTTTACTGGCTTTCTTT. It translates to CASSLVQGALLAFF.

This clone was detected only once. This chain joins TRBV11-2 and TRBJ1-1, with D unresolved. V lost 5 bases to trimming and J lost 6 bases, with 19 bases between them. Germline loops: CDR1 SGHAT, CDR2 FQNNGV. The CDR3 consists of 15 residues. CDR3 protein: CASSPIRPLGAEAFF. The CDR3 DNA reads TGTGCCAGCAGCCCAATAAGGCCCCTAGGCGCTGAAGCTTTCTTT.

The V call is TRBV18, the J call TRBJ1-2, with D possibly being TRBD1 (6 bases). V lost 6 bases and J 3 bases, leaving 17 bases between the germline ends. Germline V gene lookup returns CDR1 KGHSH and CDR2 LQKENI. This CDR3 has 15 amino acids. The CDR3 DNA follows: TGTGCCAGCTCGTTACGGGCAGGGGTGGACTATGGCTACACCTTC. Translated: CASSLRAGVDYGYTF.

In the case of this clone: One junction end disagrees with the germline gene, perhaps due to a read error. The chain is built from TRBV7-2 and TRBJ2-5; 10 bases are a match to TRBD2. Germline values: CDR1 SGHTA, CDR2 FQGNSA. CDR3 length: 16 amino acids. The CDR3 nucleotides are TGTGCCAGCGGCTTAGGGCTAGCGGGGGCGGGAGAGACCCAGTACTTC. Encoded protein: CASGLGLAGAGETQYF.

This clone was found once. The genes are TRBV6-1 and TRBJ1-5, with 7 bases identical to TRBD1. The CDR3 loop spans 14 amino acids. Germline lookup yields CDR1 MNHNS and CDR2 SASEGT. With 6 bases clipped from V and 2 bases from J, the junction kept 4 bases outside the gene matches. The CDR3 nucleotides are TGTGCCAGCAGGGATACAGGGGGCAATCAGCCCCAGCATTTT. Protein product: CASRDTGGNQPQHF.

The chain joins TRBV4-1 to TRBJ1-3; TRBD1 might be the D (6 bases). Per germline, CDR1 MGHRA and CDR2 YSYEKL. The CDR3 consists of 17 residues. V lost 4 bases, J lost 2 bases, and 18 bases lay in between. The CDR3 protein is CASSPLLKPGAGNTIYF. The CDR3 nucleotides are TGCGCCAGCAGCCCCCTTCTGAAACCAGGGGCTGGAAACACCATATATTTT.

The chain joins TRBV7-9 to TRBJ2-7, with D possibly TRBD1 on 7 matching bases. Deletions cut 5 bases from V and 2 bases from J, with 16 bases between. This CDR3 has 15 amino acids. Germline loops: CDR1 SEHNR, CDR2 FQNEAQ (reference sequence). As DNA, the CDR3 is TGTGCCAGCAGCCGGGGGTCAGGGGGTACCTACGAGCAGTACTTC. Its protein product is CASSRGSGGTYEQYF.

The V gene is TRBV7-8, the J gene TRBJ1-2; 9 bases map to TRBD1. Germline loops: CDR1 SGHVS, CDR2 FQNEAQ. This CDR3 is 15 amino acids long. With V trimmed by 1 base and J by 3 bases, 3 bases remained unmatched. In nucleotides, the CDR3 is TGTGCCAGCAGCTTAGGAGGGACAGGGCACTATGGCTACACCTTC. This sequence encodes CASSLGGTGHYGYTF.

This clone came up a few times. The chain links TRBV25-1 to TRBJ2-1; TRBD2 agrees at 10 bases. Per germline, CDR1 MGHDK and CDR2 SYGVNS. The trim removed 1 base at V and 2 bases at J, leaving 2 bases unmatched. The length of the CDR3 is 16 residues. CDR3: CASSESSGRAYNEQFF. Written as DNA, the CDR3 is TGTGCCAGCAGTGAATCCAGCGGGAGGGCCTACAATGAGCAGTTCTTC.

V usage is TRBV28 and J usage is TRBJ2-2, with 9 nucleotides matching TRBD1. V trimming: 6 bases; J trimming: 4 bases; junction bases outside the gene matches: 6. Germline CDR1 MDHEN, CDR2 SYDVKM. The CDR3 is 15 amino acids. CDR3 amino acids: CASSPTGGPTGELFF. Written as DNA, the CDR3 is TGTGCCAGCAGCCCAACAGGGGGCCCCACCGGGGAGCTGTTTTTT.

This clone has more than one count but fewer than ten. The chain is built from TRBV5-6 and TRBJ1-1, with a weak D call TRBD1 (5 bases). Germline V gene data show CDR1 as SGHDT and CDR2 as YYEEEE. CDR3 length: 14 amino acids. V dropped 1 base and J dropped 1 base, with 8 bases sitting between them. The DNA of the CDR3 is TGTGCCAGCAGCTTGAGGCAGGGGAACACTGAAGCTTTCTTT. Translated, it gives CASSLRQGNTEAFF.

The rearrangement joins TRBV9 to TRBJ2-7, with TRBD1 identical over 9 bases. Per the germline V gene, CDR1 is SGDLS and CDR2 is YYNGEE. After removal of 4 bases from V and 6 bases from J, the junction contained 14 bases not matched to a gene. This CDR3 is 16 amino acids long. This chain's CDR3 is CASSPRPGTGTSEQYF. In nucleotides, the CDR3 is TGTGCCAGCAGCCCCCGGCCCGGGACAGGGACATCCGAGCAGTACTTC.

V and J are TRBV28 and TRBJ2-5; 7 bases are a match to TRBD1. This CDR3 region has 15 residues. Unmatched junction bases numbered 8, after V lost 2 bases and J lost 5 bases. Germline values: CDR1 MDHEN, CDR2 SYDVKM. The CDR3 loop is CASSLGQGVWETQYF. The CDR3 nucleotides are TGTGCCAGCAGTTTAGGGCAGGGGGTATGGGAGACCCAGTACTTC. Full variable domain (outside the CDR3, taken from reference TRBV28 and TRBJ2-5): DVKVTQSSRYLVKRTGEKVFLECVQDMDHENMFWYRQDPGLGLRLIYFSYDVKMKEKGDIPEGYSVSREKKERFSLILESASTNQTSMYLCASSLGQGVWETQYFGPGTRLLVL.

The rearrangement uses TRBV7-3 and TRBJ2-7, with 8 positions matching TRBD1. CDR1 and CDR2 from the germline V gene are SGHTA and FQGTGA. Unmatched junction bases numbered 6, after V lost 3 bases and J lost 2 bases. The length of the CDR3 is 15 residues. The CDR3 reads CASSLSGTGPYEQYF. In nucleotides, the CDR3 is TGTGCCAGCAGCTTGTCCGGGACAGGCCCCTACGAGCAGTACTTC.